One and the same sample provided the 32 T cell receptor beta chains below, sequenced in a study of beta chain features in type 1 diabetes. Expressed TCRB transcripts were sequenced, since all the RNA that had been isolated was reverse transcribed. TCRdb's table, derived via immunoSEQ multiplex PCR, lists solely in-frame clones and lacks some. The sample has 810,000 or so clones, roughly a sixth seen once; the top ten hold roughly 0.025%. The sample was naive CD4+ T cells from blood. Every receptor here comes from a woman aged 18 to 35 in good health.

In its sample, this clone was seen a few times. As DNA, the CDR3 is TGCGCCAGCAGTCAACCCCACCAAATTAAGCGGGAGAATATCTACAATGAGCAGTTCTTC. This codes for CASSQPHQIKRENIYNEQFF. The chain uses TRBV23-1 and TRBJ2-1; 8 nucleotides align to TRBD2. TRBV23-1 falls under the ORF class, with uncertain function. The CDR3 runs 20 residues. V dropped 2 bases and J dropped 3; count of bases not matched to a gene: 18.

As concerns this clone: At one boundary the junction diverges from the germline segment, which might be a read error. The CDR3 nucleotides read TGTGCCAGCAGCGAAGAGGTGTTGGGCTCCTACAATGAGCAGTTCTTC. Its translation is CASSEEVLGSYNEQFF. The gene calls are TRBV2 and TRBJ2-1, with D hard to call. The V gene's germline CDR1 is SNHLY and CDR2 FYNNEI. This CDR3 region has 16 residues.

The rearrangement links TRBV10-3 to TRBJ2-5; no clear D. The assigned J gene may be wrong: the sequence end matches TRBJ2-7 better. Germline values: CDR1 ENHRY, CDR2 SYGVKD. This CDR3 spans 14 amino acids. The CDR3 region is CAISERFSSYEQYF. Written as DNA, the CDR3 is TGTGCCATCAGTGAGAGGTTTTCTTCCTACGAGCAGTACTTC.

In its sample, this clone was seen many times. Other DNA sequences from this sample encode an identical CDR3 as well. The chain is built from TRBV10-3 and TRBJ2-3; possibly TRBD2 for D (6 bases). Germline CDR1 reads ENHRY; CDR2 reads SYGVKD. CDR3 length: 14 residues. V lost 8 bases and J lost 1, with 13 bases in between. The chain's CDR3 is CAISEGQGTDTQYF. As DNA, the CDR3 is TGTGCCATCTCGGAGGGCCAGGGCACAGATACGCAGTATTTT.

This clone turned up a few times. The chain joins TRBV6-6 to TRBJ1-2; possibly TRBD1 for D (6 bases). CDR3 length: 13 amino acids. Germline values: CDR1 MNHNY, CDR2 SVGAGI (reference sequence). Trimming cost V 5 bases and J 10 bases, with 17 bases left between them. The CDR3 reads CASSLTGIRDYTF. CDR3 in DNA: TGTGCCAGCAGTCTAACAGGGATCCGTGACTACACCTTC.

Of note for this clone: At one boundary the junction diverges from the germline segment, which might be a read error. V usage is TRBV5-4 and J usage is TRBJ2-5; D is uncertain. This CDR3 spans 13 amino acids. The germline gives CDR1 SGHNT, CDR2 YYREEE (reference sequence). The CDR3 region is CASSQDLGETQYF. CDR3 DNA: TGCGCCAGCAGCCAAGATTTGGGAGAGACCCAGTACTTC.

This chain joins TRBV5-1 and TRBJ2-3, with 9 nucleotides matching TRBD2. With 1 base clipped from V and 6 bases from J, the junction kept 12 bases outside the gene matches. From germline, CDR1 is SGHRS and CDR2 YFSETQ. The CDR3 consists of 17 residues. Here the CDR3 DNA reads TGCGCCAGCAGCTTGCCCGTGCAGCGGGAGGTTTTTGATACGCAGTATTTT. Protein: CASSLPVQREVFDTQYF.

Only a few counts were recorded for this clone. The genes are TRBV27 and TRBJ2-1; 8 positions agree with TRBD1. Germline V lookup: CDR1 MNHEY, CDR2 SMNVEV (reference sequence). There are 16 residues in the CDR3. V lost 6 bases to trimming and J lost 2 bases; unmatched junction nucleotides: 9. The CDR3 sequence: CASRPLQGAPYNEQFF. As DNA, the CDR3 is TGTGCCAGCAGACCCCTCCAGGGGGCACCCTACAATGAGCAGTTCTTC.

In its sample, this clone was seen a few times. The J gene is TRBJ2-5, the V gene TRBV12-2; the table's D call, TRBD2, was not checked against the DNA. TRBV12-2 is recorded as a pseudogene. The CDR3 covers 15 residues. The CDR3 is CASRLGLAGGETQYF. The CDR3 nucleotides are TGTGCAAGTCGCTTGGGGCTAGCGGGAGGAGAGACCCAGTACTTC.

The chain couples TRBV28 to TRBJ2-7; maybe TRBD2 (5 bases). The CDR3 runs 12 residues. V dropped 6 bases and J dropped 5 bases, with 11 bases sitting between them. In germline, CDR1 is MDHEN, CDR2 SYDVKM. CDR3: CASRRGLDEQYF. The CDR3 bases are TGTGCCAGCAGGCGCGGACTGGACGAGCAGTACTTC.

This clone came up a few times. The DNA for the CDR3 is TGTGCCAGCAGCAACCGCCCGGGACAGGGTATTTCTGGGGCCAACGTCCTGACTTTC. The encoded protein is CASSNRPGQGISGANVLTF. The chain uses TRBV7-6 and TRBJ2-6; 9 nucleotides agree with TRBD1. Per germline, CDR1 SGHVS and CDR2 FNYEAQ. CDR3 length: 19 amino acids. J lost 1 base, V lost 5 bases, and 12 bases had no gene match.

The rearrangement links TRBV7-3 to TRBJ2-2; 10 bases match TRBD2. V lost 2 bases and J lost 2; bases outside the gene matches: 2. The V gene's germline CDR1 is SGHTA and CDR2 FQGTGA. This CDR3 is built from 16 residues. CDR3 amino acids: CASSLLAGENTGELFF. In DNA, the CDR3 is TGTGCCAGCAGCTTACTAGCGGGAGAAAACACCGGGGAGCTGTTTTTT.

This chain's CDR3 is CASSPPGSGSYEQYF. CDR3 bases: TGTGCCAGCAGTCCCCCGGGCAGTGGGTCCTACGAGCAGTACTTC. The chain uses TRBV28 and TRBJ2-7, with D unclear. V shed 5 bases and J shed 1 base, with 15 bases lying between them. The germline V gene encodes CDR1 MDHEN and CDR2 SYDVKM. This CDR3 spans 15 amino acids.

This clone was seen a few times. The chain has TRBV10-3 and TRBJ2-7, with D maybe TRBD2 (5 bases). CDR1 ENHRY and CDR2 SYGVKD come from the germline V gene. This CDR3 has 16 amino acids. With 4 bases removed from V and 2 bases from J, the gap between germline ends came to 18 bases. For the CDR3, the DNA is TGTGCCATCAGTGTAGCGCTGTCGCCGCCCCCCTACGAGCAGTACTTC. As protein: CAISVALSPPPYEQYF.

This chain links TRBV11-3 with TRBJ2-3, with 8 bases aligning to TRBD2. The V gene end was trimmed by 8 bases and the J gene end by 3 bases; junction bases not matched to a gene: 4. Germline assignment: CDR1 SGHNT and CDR2 YENEEA. The CDR3 is 13 amino acids. CDR3 nucleotide sequence: TGTGCCAGCCAAGCGGGAGCAACAGATACGCAGTATTTT. Translation gives CASQAGATDTQYF.

This clone was picked up a small number of times. The chain uses TRBV4-2 and TRBJ2-7, with TRBD2 as a possible D gene (7 bases). Germline loops: CDR1 LGHNA, CDR2 YNFKEQ. The CDR3 consists of 17 residues. The germline V and J ends were trimmed by 3 bases and 5 bases, with 23 bases remaining between them. CDR3 DNA sequence: TGTGCCAGCAGCCACCCCCCGGGGGGCGGGAGCGTCGACGAGCAGTACTTC. It is translated as CASSHPPGGGSVDEQYF.

The chain links TRBV2 to TRBJ2-7; 9 bases align to TRBD2. V lost 4 bases, J lost 6 bases, and 4 bases stayed unmatched. Germline V gene sequence: CDR1 SNHLY, CDR2 FYNNEI. The CDR3 loop spans 13 amino acids. CDR3 sequence reads: CASSVAGVREQYF. DNA of the CDR3: TGTGCCAGCAGTGTAGCGGGAGTCCGCGAGCAGTACTTC.

This clone has only one observation. J is TRBJ2-1 and V is TRBV6-1; a weak D match, TRBD2 (5 bases). Trimming shortened V by 3 bases and J by 5 bases, and 17 bases separated the two germline ends. The CDR3 loop spans 16 amino acids. Germline V gene sequence: CDR1 MNHNS, CDR2 SASEGT. DNA of the CDR3: TGTGCCAGCAGTGACAAGCACCTCAGGAGGCACAATGAGCAGTTCTTC. Encoded protein: CASSDKHLRRHNEQFF.

The chain combines TRBV27 with TRBJ1-4; the match to TRBD1 covers 7 bases. The CDR3 runs to 15 residues. Germline values: CDR1 MNHEY, CDR2 SMNVEV (reference sequence). Trimming took 5 bases from V and 4 from J; bases not matched to a gene: 7. The CDR3 region has the DNA TGTGCCAGCAGTCCCCGACAGGGAATTAATGAAAAACTGTTTTTT. It yields the protein CASSPRQGINEKLFF. The full variable domain, with the rest looked up from reference TRBV27 and TRBJ1-4, is EAQVTQNPRYLITVTGKKLTVTCSQNMNHEYMSWYRQDPGLGLRQIYYSMNVEVTDKGDVPEGYKVSRKEKRNFPLILESPSPNQTSLYFCASSPRQGINEKLFFGSGTQLSVL.

This chain links TRBV15 with TRBJ1-4; no firm D call. Germline CDR1 and CDR2: LNHNV and YYDKDF (reference sequence). CDR3 length: 15 amino acids. V lost 2 bases to trimming and J lost 3 bases, with 10 bases between them. As DNA, the CDR3 is TGTGCCACCAGCAGACAGGATCGAGCTAATGAAAAACTGTTTTTT. As protein: CATSRQDRANEKLFF.

This chain uses TRBV6-6 with TRBJ1-4; D not resolved. The V end was cut by 8 bases, the J end by 0 bases, with 10 bases between. The length of the CDR3 is 14 residues. Germline CDR1 and CDR2: MNHNY and SVGAGI (reference sequence). The CDR3 here is CASGVIATNEKLFF. The CDR3 nucleotides are TGTGCCAGCGGGGTCATTGCAACTAATGAAAAACTGTTTTTT.

This sequence joins TRBV28 and TRBJ2-5; D gene uncertain. V was shortened by 2 bases and J by 0 bases, with 7 bases between the two germline ends. Looked up from germline, CDR1 is MDHEN and CDR2 is SYDVKM. The CDR3 is 14 amino acids. CDR3: CASSLADYQETQYF. CDR3 nucleotides: TGTGCCAGCAGTTTAGCGGATTACCAAGAGACCCAGTACTTC.

The chain recombines TRBV9 with TRBJ2-2; possibly TRBD2 for D (5 bases). Germline V gene data show CDR1 as SGDLS and CDR2 as YYNGEE. The CDR3 loop spans 14 amino acids. The ends were cut back, 0 bases at V and 8 bases at J, with 11 bases in the middle. The CDR3 reads CASSVGREAGELFF. CDR3 in DNA: TGTGCCAGCAGCGTAGGTCGGGAAGCTGGGGAGCTGTTTTTT.

This clone has only a few counts. The CDR3 here is CASRLSPAENEQYF. CDR3 nucleotides: TGTGCCAGCAGGTTAAGTCCCGCAGAGAACGAGCAGTACTTC. The gene calls are TRBV6-6 and TRBJ2-7; the D is unclear. This CDR3 region has 14 residues. Germline values: CDR1 MNHNY, CDR2 SVGAGI (reference sequence). V was trimmed by 6 bases and J by 5 bases, leaving 17 bases between them.

This clone showed up just a few times. The V call is TRBV7-2, the J call TRBJ1-2; D uncertain. CDR1 and CDR2 from the germline V gene are SGHTA and FQGNSA. The CDR3 totals 12 residues. V lost 2 bases to trimming and J lost 8 bases, with 9 bases between them. CDR3 sequence reads: CASSLSPVGYTF. The CDR3 DNA is TGTGCCAGCAGCTTAAGCCCAGTGGGCTACACCTTC.

This chain links TRBV2 with TRBJ2-7; unclear D gene. Germline CDR1 and CDR2: SNHLY and FYNNEI. V was shortened by 2 bases and J by 3 bases, with 8 bases between the two germline ends. This CDR3 has 13 amino acids. CDR3 sequence (DNA): TGTGCCAGCAGTGAAAAATCAGACTACGAGCAGTACTTC. It specifies CASSEKSDYEQYF.

This clone came up a few times. The chain joins TRBV7-2 to TRBJ2-3, with 8 bases aligning to TRBD2. From germline, CDR1 is SGHTA and CDR2 FQGNSA. The V segment lost 5 bases and the J segment 3 bases; nucleotides outside the gene matches: 7. The CDR3 covers 15 residues. The CDR3 protein is CASSHTGTRTDTQYF. The CDR3 bases are TGTGCCAGCAGCCATACCGGGACTAGGACAGATACGCAGTATTTT.

The chain uses TRBV2 and TRBJ2-1; no clear D gene. Germline CDR1 and CDR2: SNHLY and FYNNEI. This CDR3 comprises 12 residues. The V end was cut by 2 bases, the J end by 8 bases, with 7 bases between. CDR3 DNA sequence: TGTGCCAGCAGTGAACCAGTCTATGAGCAGTTCTTC. Its translation: CASSEPVYEQFF.

There are a few counts of this clone. This chain uses TRBV21-1 with TRBJ1-1; the table's D call, TRBD1, has no DNA check behind it. TRBV21-1 is assigned pseudogene status. The CDR3 length is 16 residues. The CDR3 loop is CASTWDRGPVNTEAFF. The CDR3 DNA follows: TGTGCCAGCACATGGGACAGGGGACCGGTGAACACTGAAGCTTTCTTT.

This clone has a handful of counts. The rearrangement links TRBV7-9 to TRBJ1-1, with D perhaps matching TRBD1 (5 bases). CDR1 and CDR2 from the germline V gene are SEHNR and FQNEAQ (reference sequence). With 8 bases removed from V and 4 bases from J, the gap between germline ends came to 11 bases. There are 12 residues in the CDR3. The CDR3 spells CASGTGGTEAFF. In DNA, the CDR3 is TGTGCCAGCGGAACTGGGGGCACTGAAGCTTTCTTT.

This chain links TRBV2 with TRBJ2-7; 9 bases align to TRBD1. The CDR3 is 15 residues long. J was trimmed by 1 base and V by 6 bases; bases with no gene match: 7. In germline, CDR1 is SNHLY, CDR2 FYNNEI. The CDR3 DNA is TGTGCCAGCAGACCCGGACAGGGGCTTTCCTACGAGCAGTACTTC. The encoded protein is CASRPGQGLSYEQYF.

This clone was seen more than once but under ten times. This CDR3 is CASAVGLSGYNEQFF. The CDR3 DNA reads TGTGCCAGCGCGGTGGGGCTCTCGGGATACAATGAGCAGTTCTTC. The chain is built from TRBV18 and TRBJ2-1; D may be TRBD1 or TRBD2 (5 bases each). The V gene's germline CDR1 is KGHSH and CDR2 LQKENI. V lost 8 bases to trimming and J lost 4 bases, with 18 bases between them. This CDR3 has 15 residues. Supplemented by reference TRBV18 and TRBJ2-1, the full variable domain reads NAGVMQNPRHLVRRRGQEARLRCSPMKGHSHVYWYRQLPEEGLKFMVYLQKENIIDESGMPKERFSAEFPKEGPSILRIQQVVRGDSAAYFCASAVGLSGYNEQFFGPGTRLTVL.